Listed below are T cell receptor beta chains from one sample, sequenced in a study of cytomegalovirus exposure and HLA in healthy donors. TCRdb's table, derived via immunoSEQ multiplex PCR, lists solely in-frame clones and lacks some. The sample carries some 150,000 clones, 87% recorded once. Sequenced material: PBMCs. The receptors here all came from a woman younger than 45 in good health and CMV-seronegative. Each CDR3 is given with its conserved first and last residue. Fields, in order: CDR3 protein, J gene, V gene.

CASSQSTTYEKLFF	TRBJ1-4	TRBV28
CASSVDGGAANEKLFF	TRBJ1-4	TRBV9
CASSIGLTSGQETQYF	TRBJ2-5	TRBV19
CASSEGRGASNQPQHF	TRBJ1-5	TRBV2
CASSPGQGGKTQYF	TRBJ2-5	TRBV9
CASSQPTRSYEQYF	TRBJ2-7	TRBV4-1
CASSLAGGEGETQYF	TRBJ2-5	TRBV7-8
CASQKGTSGNTIYF	TRBJ1-3	TRBV19
CASSLKQGATTEAFF	TRBJ1-1	TRBV27
CASSPTETSGVEQYF	TRBJ2-7	TRBV7-6
CASSSSPIAGVGQYF	TRBJ2-7	TRBV7-2
CATSRDGGGRGPYNEQFF	TRBJ2-1	TRBV15
CASSSWTGSGTEAFF	TRBJ1-1	TRBV11-2
CASSQLQGTGELFF	TRBJ2-2	TRBV4-2
CAPSGVGSGLLNTEAFF	TRBJ1-1	TRBV7-9
CASTVSSNRVGNYGYTF	TRBJ1-2	TRBV9
CASSLTGQGGTEAFF	TRBJ1-1	TRBV18
CASNGLAGGQGIQYF	TRBJ2-4	TRBV19
CATSRDSGPGDTQYF	TRBJ2-3	TRBV15
CAWSPTRGQPQHF	TRBJ1-5	TRBV30
CASSTAQGAEAFF	TRBJ1-1	TRBV19
CAWRGLGDYNEQFF	TRBJ2-1	TRBV30
CASMLDSSSYNSPLHF	TRBJ1-6	TRBV27
CASSLKSSGPTDTQYF	TRBJ2-3	TRBV5-4
CASSQGTVMNTEAFF	TRBJ1-1	TRBV4-1
CASSLYGTSGAGEQFF	TRBJ2-1	TRBV7-2
CASSIDGTAYTF	TRBJ1-2	TRBV19
CASRTGGRTDTQYF	TRBJ2-3	TRBV2
CASSTQGLEQYF	TRBJ2-7	TRBV5-1
CASSLALGAFEQYF	TRBJ2-7	TRBV7-2
CASSALATSTDTQYF	TRBJ2-3	TRBV6-1
CASRVGGSGNTIYF	TRBJ1-3	TRBV6-1
CASSLVGGLALNEQFF	TRBJ2-1	TRBV5-1
CASRSDRVNTEAFF	TRBJ1-1	TRBV10-1
CASSYSGTGGVEKLFF	TRBJ1-4	TRBV6-5
CASSLGGRVDEQYF	TRBJ2-7	TRBV28
CASSSSGRPGANVLTF	TRBJ2-6	TRBV5-1
CASSPGGVSGYTF	TRBJ1-2	TRBV7-9
CASSSTGTPNTGELFF	TRBJ2-2	TRBV7-2